Here is one T cell receptor (beta chain) with its context. The CDR3 has 13 residues. Trimming pared 8 bases from V and 8 bases from J, leaving 13 bases between. CDR1 is SNHLY, CDR2 FYNNEI, per germline. Treatment meaning: about 20 received Ad26.COV2.S at low or high dose, single or two shots; about 5 received placebo; per-sample allocation not given. Collection of samples fell on day 63 after the first vaccine or placebo injection. It was an adult aged 18-55 years in Boston who was the donor. This sample was included in a study of Ad26.COV2.S vaccination and SARS-CoV-2 variants. TCRdb's copy holds only in-frame clones and misses some; the assay was immunoSEQ multiplex PCR. This sample carries about 400,000 clones, roughly 90% of them seen once, and the ten largest clones take about 3.6%.

This receptor was obtained from a person between 18 and 65 years old who received the Ad26.COV2.S COVID-19 vaccine or a placebo. The material was peripheral blood, obtained in a trial of Ad26.COV2.S vaccine versus placebo. The chain employs TRBV2 and TRBJ1-6; no definite D call. DNA of the CDR3: TGTGCCAGCTTTCAGACCCAGGATTCACCCCTCCACTTT. Its translation: CASFQTQDSPLHF.